These 23 T cell receptor beta chains originate from one sample sequenced in a study of T-cell memory formation after mild COVID-19. Each CDR3 protein is one row after TCRdb ran MiXCR on the 5' RACE reads. The repertoire holds about 340,000 distinct CDR3 sequences, about 20% seen once, with roughly a fifth in the top ten. Sequencing input: PBMCs or a T cell subset sorted from them (not recorded which). The source of these receptors is a man in his late teens or twenties who had mild COVID-19 (a few samples of this study predate the infection). Cell type and time point are not known.

The CDR3 is CASSFEQGKTEAFF. Written as DNA, the CDR3 is TGTGCCAGCAGCTTCGAACAGGGGAAGACTGAAGCTTTCTTT. The rearrangement joins TRBV5-5 to TRBJ1-1; 7 bases line up with TRBD1. This CDR3 is 14 amino acids long. V lost 2 bases, J lost 5 bases, and 6 bases stayed unmatched. Germline V gene sequence: CDR1 SGHKS, CDR2 YYEKEE (reference sequence).

The chain employs TRBV5-5 and TRBJ2-7; D perhaps matches TRBD1 (5 bases). The germline V gene encodes CDR1 SGHKS and CDR2 YYEKEE (reference sequence). Trimming removed 0 bases at V and 2 bases at J, with 9 bases between. The CDR3 has 14 amino acids. The CDR3 nucleotides are TGTGCCAGCAGCTTGGCCTCGGACACCTACGAGCAGTACGTC. It specifies CASSLASDTYEQYV.

There are a few counts of this clonotype. The chain links TRBV5-1 to TRBJ2-1; 8 nucleotides line up with TRBD1. Germline CDR1 SGHRS, CDR2 YFSETQ. This CDR3 spans 15 amino acids. Germline trimming cut 4 bases from V and 4 bases from J; bases unmatched to any gene: 7. The CDR3 is CASSGETGVYNEQFF. DNA of the CDR3: TGCGCCAGCAGCGGCGAGACAGGGGTATACAATGAGCAGTTCTTC.

The V gene is TRBV15, the J gene TRBJ2-5; 9 nucleotides match TRBD2. CDR1 and CDR2 from the germline V gene are LNHNV and YYDKDF (reference sequence). The CDR3 has 16 residues. With V trimmed by 3 bases and J by 5 bases, 10 bases remained unmatched. This CDR3 reads CATSRAGTSRGETQYF. In nucleotides, the CDR3 is TGTGCCACCAGCAGGGCCGGGACTAGCCGGGGGGAGACCCAGTACTTC.

The chain combines TRBV7-9 with TRBJ2-7, with a weak D call TRBD1 (6 bases). The germline V gene has CDR1 SEHNR and CDR2 FQNEAQ (reference sequence). This CDR3 is 12 amino acids long. V shed 1 base and J shed 9 bases, with 10 bases lying between them. As DNA, the CDR3 is TGTGCCAGCAGCTTAGAGGGGGAGCGGCAGTACGTC. Translated: CASSLEGERQYV.

The chain joins TRBV12-3 or TRBV12-4 to TRBJ2-2, with 7 nucleotides matching TRBD1. The length of the CDR3 is 15 residues. With V trimmed by 6 bases and J by 2 bases, 6 bases remained unmatched. The CDR3 reads CASSPGQPNTGELFF. The CDR3 DNA reads as TGTGCCAGCAGCCCGGGACAGCCCAACACCGGGGAGCTGTTTTTT.

This clonotype has a handful of counts. The J gene is TRBJ2-1, the V gene TRBV5-6; 8 bases agree with TRBD2. With 0 bases clipped from V and 1 base from J, the junction kept 3 bases outside the gene matches. The germline V gene encodes CDR1 SGHDT and CDR2 YYEEEE. The CDR3 loop spans 16 amino acids. The DNA for the CDR3 is TGTGCCAGCAGCTTGGTTCTAGCGGGTTCCTACAATGAGCAGTTCTTC. It translates to CASSLVLAGSYNEQFF.

The rearrangement links TRBV5-1 to TRBJ1-6, with TRBD1 as a possible D gene (6 bases). Trimming pared 4 bases from V and 4 bases from J, leaving 12 bases between. The CDR3 contains 15 residues. Germline CDR1 reads SGHRS; CDR2 reads YFSETQ. The CDR3 region is CASSQQGPYNSPLHF. For the CDR3, the DNA is TGCGCCAGCAGCCAACAGGGACCGTATAATTCACCCCTCCACTTT.

The chain joins TRBV5-5 to TRBJ1-4, with D maybe TRBD1 (5 bases). CDR3 length: 16 residues. V lost 3 bases to trimming and J lost 4 bases, with 16 bases between them. From germline, CDR1 is SGHKS and CDR2 YYEKEE (reference sequence). This chain's CDR3 is CASSSDSDRLNEKLFF. CDR3 nucleotides: TGTGCCAGCAGCTCGGACTCCGACAGACTTAATGAAAAACTGTTTTTT.

The V and J genes are TRBV6-6 and TRBJ1-2, with D maybe TRBD1 (6 bases). Germline V gene sequence: CDR1 MNHNY, CDR2 SVGAGI (reference sequence). The V end lost 6 bases, the J end lost 10 bases, and 24 bases lay between the germline ends. CDR3 length: 15 amino acids. CDR3 nucleotide sequence: TGTGCCAGCAGGGGGGAATTTGACAGGATCTTTGACTACACCTTC. Its protein is CASRGEFDRIFDYTF.

The table lists this clonotype with many counts. This rearrangement joins TRBV6-2 or TRBV6-3 to TRBJ2-7, with a possible D match to TRBD1 (7 bases). The CDR3 covers 13 residues. With 7 bases removed from V and 4 bases from J, the gap between germline ends came to 14 bases. Germline V lookup: CDR1 MNHEY, CDR2 SVGEGT. The CDR3 DNA is TGTGCCAGCACCCCGACAGGGAGGTACGAGCAGTACTTC. It is translated as CASTPTGRYEQYF.

This sequence joins TRBV5-8 and TRBJ1-4; perhaps TRBD1 as D (5 bases). Germline values: CDR1 SGHTS, CDR2 YDEGEE. The V gene lost 4 bases and the J gene lost 7 bases, with 17 bases spanning the gap. The CDR3 is 15 amino acids. CDR3 protein: CASSPAGDVIEKLFF. The CDR3 bases are TGTGCCAGCAGCCCCGCGGGGGACGTGATTGAAAAACTGTTTTTT. Full variable domain (rest looked up from reference TRBV5-8 and TRBJ1-4): EAGVTQSPTHLIKTRGQQATLRCSPISGHTSVYWYQQALGLGLQFLLWYDEGEERNRGNFPPRFSGRQFPNYSSELNVNALELEDSALYLCASSPAGDVIEKLFFGSGTQLSVL.

This clonotype has more than one count but fewer than ten. The rearrangement joins TRBV20-1 to TRBJ1-2; a weak D match, TRBD1 (5 bases). Per the germline V gene, CDR1 is DFQATT and CDR2 is SNEGSKA (reference sequence). This CDR3 is built from 16 residues. Trimming took off 3 bases at V and 1 base at J, with 18 bases between the two ends. CDR3 nucleotides: TGCAGTGCTAGGGGAAACAGGATCCCCCTTAACTATGGCTACACCTTC. Protein sequence: CSARGNRIPLNYGYTF.

This clonotype has a handful of counts. The chain uses TRBV12-3 or TRBV12-4 and TRBJ1-5; D ambiguous. V dropped 6 bases and J dropped 2 bases, with 5 bases sitting between them. CDR3 length: 12 amino acids. CDR3 region: CASRYGNQPQHF. The DNA for the CDR3 is TGTGCCAGCAGGTACGGCAATCAGCCCCAGCATTTT.

This clonotype was observed at least ten times. The chain links TRBV2 to TRBJ1-2, with D unresolved. The CDR3 runs 11 residues. Trimming shortened V by 8 bases and J by 1 base, and 5 bases separated the two germline ends. Germline values: CDR1 SNHLY, CDR2 FYNNEI. The CDR3: CASAVNYGYTF. The CDR3 DNA follows: TGTGCCAGCGCCGTTAACTATGGCTACACCTTC.

This clonotype was recorded many times. The rearrangement uses TRBV29-1 and TRBJ1-2; 12 bases align to TRBD1. Unmatched junction bases numbered 5, after V lost 4 bases and J lost 5 bases. CDR3 length equals 14 residues. The germline V gene encodes CDR1 SQVTM and CDR2 ANQGSEA. This chain's CDR3 is CSVAGDRGLYGYTF. Written as DNA, the CDR3 is TGCAGCGTTGCCGGGGACAGGGGGCTGTATGGCTACACCTTC.

This sequence joins TRBV5-1 and TRBJ1-3, with D possibly TRBD1 on 5 matching bases. V lost 4 bases and J lost 2, with 19 bases in between. Per the germline V gene, CDR1 is SGHRS and CDR2 is YFSETQ. The CDR3 has 17 amino acids. CDR3 residues: CASSPQPQGRAGNTIYF. The CDR3 DNA follows: TGCGCCAGCAGCCCACAACCGCAGGGTAGAGCTGGAAACACCATATATTTT.

The V gene is TRBV6-2 or TRBV6-3, the J gene TRBJ2-7, with D tentatively TRBD1 or TRBD2 (6 bases each). V lost 2 bases and J lost 7, with 18 bases in between. This CDR3 contains 15 residues. The germline V gene encodes CDR1 MNHEY and CDR2 SVGEGT. CDR3 coding DNA: TGTGCCAGCAGTTACGGCCTGGGGGGCCTGCCTGAGCAGTACTTC. It translates to CASSYGLGGLPEQYF.

The chain recombines TRBV20-1 with TRBJ2-2, with D hard to call. This CDR3 has 15 residues. Per germline, CDR1 DFQATT and CDR2 SNEGSKA (reference sequence). The V gene lost 0 bases and the J gene lost 4 bases, with 12 bases spanning the gap. Here the CDR3 reads CSARDRIWGTGELFF. The CDR3 nucleotides read TGCAGTGCTAGAGATCGGATTTGGGGCACCGGGGAGCTGTTTTTT.

The V call is TRBV7-3, the J call TRBJ2-1; 12 bases align to TRBD2. The CDR3 spans 15 residues. Germline V lookup: CDR1 SGHTA, CDR2 FQGTGA. Trimming took 5 bases from V and 4 from J; bases not matched to a gene: 3. CDR3 DNA sequence: TGTGCCAGCAGCCAGGGGACTAGCGGGTACAATGAGCAGTTCTTC. Protein sequence: CASSQGTSGYNEQFF.

This clonotype was detected only a few times. This chain connects TRBV3-1 to TRBJ2-2, with D unresolved. CDR1 is LGHDT and CDR2 is YNNKEL in the germline V gene (reference sequence). Trimming took off 3 bases at V and 7 bases at J, with 15 bases between the two ends. This CDR3 comprises 15 residues. The CDR3 protein is CASSQADVRRGELFF. CDR3 DNA: TGTGCCAGCAGCCAGGCAGACGTACGGCGCGGGGAGCTGTTTTTT.

The table lists this clonotype with a few counts. The chain employs TRBV6-6 and TRBJ2-3; 7 bases align to TRBD2. CDR1 is MNHNY and CDR2 is SVGAGI in the germline V gene (reference sequence). The CDR3 spans 17 residues. The junction had 12 bases not matched to a gene; V was cut back by 6 bases and J by 0 bases. CDR3 DNA: TGTGCCAGCAGCCCCGCCCTCGGGGGAGGGAGCACAGATACGCAGTATTTT. Its protein is CASSPALGGGSTDTQYF.

This clonotype was counted a few times. The CDR3 coding sequence is TGCAGTGCTAGTAACAGGGAAGCTGAAGCTTTCTTT. Encoded protein: CSASNREAEAFF. The chain couples TRBV20-1 to TRBJ1-1; possible D gene TRBD1, 6 bases. CDR1 is DFQATT, CDR2 SNEGSKA, per germline (reference sequence). V lost 3 bases and J lost 6, with 11 bases in between. The CDR3 has 12 residues.